The 20 T cell receptor beta chains given below trace back to one sample, sequenced in a study of blood T cell repertoires in COVID-19. Generated by immunoSEQ multiplex PCR, the TCRdb table keeps only in-frame clones and is missing some. The sample has 90,000 or so clones; approximately 90% are singletons. Input material: peripheral blood. The receptors come from a human donor with active COVID-19. The donor label of this sample is uncertain.

DNA of the CDR3: TGTGCCAGCAGCGTAGGGGGCCAGGTCATGGACAATGAGCAGTTCTTC. Protein: CASSVGGQVMDNEQFF. The V call is TRBV9, the J call TRBJ2-1; TRBD1 is a possible D gene (5 bases). The CDR3 contains 16 residues. Per the germline V gene, CDR1 is SGDLS and CDR2 is YYNGEE. Trimming pared 0 bases from V and 5 bases from J, leaving 15 bases between. The variable domain in full, with the rest retrieved from reference TRBV9 and TRBJ2-1, is DSGVTQTPKHLITATGQRVTLRCSPRSGDLSVYWYQQSLDQGLQFLIQYYNGEERAKGNILERFSAQQFPDLHSELNLSSLELGDSALYFCASSVGGQVMDNEQFFGPGTRLTVL.

The gene calls are TRBV10-3 and TRBJ1-1; the D gene is possibly TRBD1 (6 bases). The CDR3 sequence is 15 residues long. Trimming removed 3 bases from V and 5 bases from J, with 16 bases in between. CDR1 and CDR2 from the germline V gene are ENHRY and SYGVKD. CDR3 region: CAISDLTYRGTEAFF. CDR3 coding DNA: TGTGCCATCAGTGATCTCACCTATAGGGGGACTGAAGCTTTCTTT.

The chain employs TRBV6-1 and TRBJ1-5, with D unclear. Trimming stripped 4 bases from V and 0 bases from J, with 13 bases between. Per the germline V gene, CDR1 is MNHNS and CDR2 is SASEGT. The CDR3 is made up of 16 amino acids. The CDR3 DNA sequence: TGTGCCAGCAGTGCGGCGGCCGTGGATAGCAATCAGCCCCAGCATTTT. As protein: CASSAAAVDSNQPQHF.

V usage is TRBV5-1 and J usage is TRBJ2-3, with 9 nucleotides matching TRBD1. CDR3 length: 16 amino acids. Germline loops: CDR1 SGHRS, CDR2 YFSETQ. Trimming cost V 4 bases and J 2 bases; bases outside gene matches: 8. CDR3 amino acids: CASSLGQGTFTDTQYF. The CDR3 DNA is TGCGCCAGCAGCCTGGGACAGGGCACATTCACAGATACGCAGTATTTT.

The V and J genes are TRBV6-2 or TRBV6-3 and TRBJ2-1, with 10 bases matching TRBD2. Germline V CDR1 and CDR2: MNHEY, SVGEGT. The CDR3 sequence is 21 residues long. J gave up 7 bases and V 0 bases, and 21 bases lay outside the gene matches. CDR3 amino acids: CASSYSSIWLAGAPTGNEQFF. The CDR3 DNA reads as TGTGCCAGCAGTTACTCGAGTATCTGGCTAGCGGGGGCACCCACCGGGAATGAGCAGTTCTTC.

The chain couples TRBV7-2 to TRBJ2-1; 12 bases fit TRBD1. The trim removed 2 bases at V and 9 bases at J, leaving 11 bases unmatched. The CDR3 sequence is 17 residues long. Germline assignment: CDR1 SGHTA and CDR2 FQGNSA. CDR3 bases: TGTGCCAGCAGCTTACGACCTGGGACAGGGGGCCTTGGTGAGCAGTTCTTC. Its translation is CASSLRPGTGGLGEQFF.

This chain connects TRBV5-1 to TRBJ2-5, with 9 bases aligning to TRBD1. V shed 2 bases and J 5 bases; nucleotides not matched to a gene: 4. The CDR3 runs to 14 residues. The germline gives CDR1 SGHRS, CDR2 YFSETQ. The CDR3 region is CASSLGTGRETQYF. The DNA for the CDR3 is TGCGCCAGCAGCTTAGGGACAGGGAGGGAGACCCAGTACTTC.

The chain combines TRBV27 with TRBJ1-5; D not resolved. CDR1 is MNHEY, CDR2 SMNVEV, per germline (reference sequence). The CDR3 covers 14 residues. Deletions cut 3 bases from V and 1 base from J, with 7 bases between. CDR3 in amino acids: CASSLSISNQPQHF. The DNA for the CDR3 is TGTGCCAGCAGTTTGTCTATCAGCAATCAGCCCCAGCATTTT.

The V call is TRBV6-5, the J call TRBJ1-2; 10 bases map to TRBD1. CDR1 and CDR2 (germline): MNHEY, SVGAGI. The J segment lost 2 bases and the V segment lost 7 bases, leaving 4 bases of the junction unmatched. The CDR3 contains 14 residues. The CDR3 nucleotides read TGTGCCAGCATTTGGGACAGGGGAAACTATGGCTACACCTTC. Encoded protein: CASIWDRGNYGYTF.

This chain uses TRBV9 with TRBJ2-1, with 8 bases aligning to TRBD2. The CDR3 contains 14 residues. Per germline, CDR1 SGDLS and CDR2 YYNGEE. V dropped 3 bases and J dropped 6; count of bases not matched to a gene: 5. The CDR3 nucleotides are TGTGCCAGCAGCGGGGCGGGGGGTGGCAATGAGCAGTTCTTC. Translated: CASSGAGGGNEQFF. Drawing the rest from reference TRBV9 and TRBJ2-1, the complete variable domain is DSGVTQTPKHLITATGQRVTLRCSPRSGDLSVYWYQQSLDQGLQFLIQYYNGEERAKGNILERFSAQQFPDLHSELNLSSLELGDSALYFCASSGAGGGNEQFFGPGTRLTVL.

This rearrangement joins TRBV9 to TRBJ2-7; weak D call: TRBD2 (7 bases). Germline V CDR1 and CDR2: SGDLS, YYNGEE. Trimming removed 4 bases from V and 7 bases from J, with 21 bases in between. This CDR3 is built from 15 residues. The DNA of the CDR3 is TGTGCCAGCAGCCCCCGGGGAGGGGGGCCTCGGGAGCAGTACTTC. Its translation is CASSPRGGGPREQYF.

The chain couples TRBV28 to TRBJ2-3, with 9 bases identical to TRBD1. The V gene's germline CDR1 is MDHEN and CDR2 SYDVKM. The CDR3 runs to 15 residues. V shed 6 bases, J shed 3 bases, and the junction held 7 bases outside the gene matches. CDR3 region: CASSQGQGTTDTQYF. Here the CDR3 DNA reads TGTGCCAGCAGCCAGGGACAGGGAACGACAGATACGCAGTATTTT.

This clone is a singleton in its sample. The rearrangement joins TRBV28 to TRBJ2-5; no clear D gene. This CDR3 is built from 11 residues. Trimming shortened V by 6 bases and J by 1 base, and 3 bases separated the two germline ends. Germline V lookup: CDR1 MDHEN, CDR2 SYDVKM. In DNA form, the CDR3 reads TGTGCCAGCAGACTCCAAGAGACCCAGTACTTC. It encodes CASRLQETQYF.

The chain couples TRBV23-1 to TRBJ2-3; perhaps TRBD2 as D (6 bases). TRBV23-1 is filed as an ORF, its function uncertain. CDR3 size: 13 residues. Trimming took off 3 bases at V and 6 bases at J, with 10 bases between the two ends. CDR3 DNA sequence: TGCGCCAGCAGTCAGAGCGGGTTGGATACGCAGTATTTT. Protein sequence: CASSQSGLDTQYF.

The chain couples TRBV19 to TRBJ2-3; 10 bases fit TRBD1. CDR1 is LNHDA, CDR2 SQIVND, per germline (reference sequence). CDR3 size: 17 residues. Trimming cost V 5 bases and J 2 bases; bases outside gene matches: 10. This CDR3 is CASSVRDRGRLTDTQYF. The CDR3 DNA sequence: TGTGCCAGTAGTGTTCGGGACAGGGGCCGCCTCACAGATACGCAGTATTTT.

The rearrangement uses TRBV2 and TRBJ2-7, with D maybe TRBD1 (6 bases). The germline V gene encodes CDR1 SNHLY and CDR2 FYNNEI. The CDR3 extends over 13 amino acids. Trimming took 6 bases from V and 3 from J, leaving 12 bases between them. The CDR3 bases are TGTGCCAGCAGCCCCTGGACAGACTACGAGCAGTACTTC. It translates to CASSPWTDYEQYF.

J is TRBJ2-3 and V is TRBV24-1; D perhaps matches TRBD2 (6 bases). Germline V gene lookup returns CDR1 KGHDR and CDR2 SFDVKD. This CDR3 region has 15 residues. V lost 4 bases and J 3 bases, leaving 13 bases between the germline ends. In DNA, the CDR3 is TGTGCCACCAGTGACCCCGGTGGGAGGACAGATACGCAGTATTTT. Protein product: CATSDPGGRTDTQYF.

The J gene is TRBJ1-1, the V gene TRBV3-1 (or the pseudogene TRBV3-2); D is perhaps TRBD1 (6 bases). Between the trimmed V and J ends, which lost 5 bases and 2 bases, there was a span of 9 bases. Germline values: CDR1 LGHDT, CDR2 YNNKEL (reference sequence). The CDR3 loop spans 13 amino acids. Written as DNA, the CDR3 is TGTGCCAGCAGCTGGACAGAAAACACTGAAGCTTTCTTT. Protein product: CASSWTENTEAFF.

The chain carries TRBV6-5 and TRBJ1-5; D may be TRBD1 (5 bases). The CDR3 is 14 amino acids. The germline gives CDR1 MNHEY, CDR2 SVGAGI. V was trimmed by 6 bases and J by 5 bases, leaving 14 bases between them. The CDR3 sequence: CASRQNWGDQPQHF. The CDR3 DNA sequence: TGTGCCAGCAGGCAAAATTGGGGGGATCAGCCCCAGCATTTT.

This sequence joins TRBV10-2 and TRBJ1-3; D remains ambiguous. This CDR3 is built from 17 residues. The V and J ends lost 2 bases and 0 bases respectively, with 14 bases between them. Germline CDR1 and CDR2: WSHSY and SAAADI. The CDR3 here is CASSEGTLIASGNTIYF. DNA of the CDR3: TGCGCCAGCAGTGAGGGCACCCTTATTGCCTCTGGAAACACCATATATTTT.